Each of the 9 T cell receptor beta chains below was sequenced from the same sample in a study of blood T cells in healthy people across ages. With a J-beta primer mix and a sample-barcoded 5' primer, a second PCR ran about 6 to 11 cycles. TCRdb re-analysed the 5' RACE reads in MiXCR, keeping a single row per CDR3 protein. The repertoire holds over 950,000 distinct CDR3 sequences, with roughly half as singletons. The sequencing sample was made of blood. Receptors originate from a woman aged 60-75 years in good health.

This chain connects TRBV4-1 to TRBJ2-1, with a tentative D call TRBD2 (6 bases). The CDR3 has 18 residues. Germline CDR1 MGHRA, CDR2 YSYEKL. Trimming removed 0 bases at V and 0 bases at J, with 15 bases between. Written as DNA, the CDR3 is TGCGCCAGCAGCCAAGAGCTAGCGCCCAGGAGCTCCTACAATGAGCAGTTCTTC. It specifies CASSQELAPRSSYNEQFF.

This clonotype occurred many times. With a much larger clone just one base away, this may be a read error. The chain uses TRBV7-2 and TRBJ2-7, with 8 bases aligning to TRBD1. Per the germline V gene, CDR1 is SGHTA and CDR2 is FQGNSA. This CDR3 spans 14 amino acids. V gave up 5 bases and J gave up 7 bases; unmatched junction bases: 10. The CDR3 is CASSVGQGGLEQYF. CDR3 bases: TGTGCCAGCAGCGTTGGACAGGGAGGCTTGGAGCAGTACTTC. The full variable domain, its missing parts supplied by reference TRBV7-2 and TRBJ2-7, is GAGVSQSPSNKVTEKGKDVELRCDPISGHTALYWYRQSLGQGLEFLIYFQGNSAPDKSGLPSDRFSAERTGGSVSTLTIQRTQQEDSAVYLCASSVGQGGLEQYFGPGTRLTVT.

This clonotype was detected only a few times. The chain recombines TRBV29-1 with TRBJ2-5; D is unclear. Between the trimmed V and J ends, which lost 5 bases and 5 bases, there was a span of 9 bases. Germline assignment: CDR1 SQVTM and CDR2 ANQGSEA. This CDR3 region has 11 residues. The CDR3 bases are TGCAGCGTTTCCCCCCGCGAGACCCAGTACTTC. This translates into CSVSPRETQYF.

The J gene is TRBJ2-3, the V gene TRBV2, with D perhaps given as TRBD1 or TRBD2 (5 bases each). This CDR3 has 14 amino acids. Germline CDR1 and CDR2: SNHLY and FYNNEI. The V gene lost 7 bases and the J gene lost 5 bases, with 16 bases spanning the gap. The CDR3 sequence is CASNSGGRGDTQYF. In nucleotides, the CDR3 is TGTGCCAGCAACTCTGGAGGTAGGGGAGATACGCAGTATTTT.

The V and J genes are TRBV11-2 and TRBJ2-7; 8 bases are a match to TRBD1. The CDR3 is 14 residues long. V lost 5 bases, J lost 2 bases, and 5 bases stayed unmatched. Germline CDR1 and CDR2: SGHAT and FQNNGV. CDR3 residues: CASSPDRDAYEQYF. Written as DNA, the CDR3 is TGTGCCAGCAGCCCGGACAGGGACGCCTACGAGCAGTACTTC.

The V and J genes are TRBV7-6 and TRBJ2-7, with D perhaps TRBD2 (6 bases). CDR3 length: 16 amino acids. Trimming left V 4 bases short and J 4 bases short, with 20 bases between. Germline V gene sequence: CDR1 SGHVS, CDR2 FNYEAQ. CDR3 nucleotide sequence: TGTGCCAGCAGCTCACGAGCGCGGAGGGATTATTACGAGCAGTACTTC. Translation gives CASSSRARRDYYEQYF.

The rearrangement uses TRBV10-3 and TRBJ2-3; D may match TRBD1 or TRBD2 (5 bases each). Looked up from germline, CDR1 is ENHRY and CDR2 is SYGVKD. Trimming shortened V by 8 bases and J by 0 bases, and 18 bases separated the two germline ends. The CDR3 runs 16 residues. The CDR3, as DNA: TGTGCCATCGGGTTTCGGGGCGGAGCTAGCACAGATACGCAGTATTTT. It is translated as CAIGFRGGASTDTQYF.

This clonotype was observed a few times. The chain recombines TRBV27 with TRBJ2-5; 8 bases align to TRBD1. The CDR3 is 13 amino acids. Germline CDR1 and CDR2: MNHEY and SMNVEV (reference sequence). V gave up 6 bases and J gave up 6 bases; unmatched junction bases: 6. This CDR3 reads CASRGDRRKTQYF. The CDR3 nucleotides are TGTGCCAGCAGGGGGGACAGGAGAAAGACCCAGTACTTC.

The gene calls are TRBV29-1 and TRBJ1-2, with TRBD1 matching 7 bases. The CDR3 extends over 16 amino acids. Germline-derived CDR1 and CDR2 are SQVTM and ANQGSEA. The V segment lost 4 bases and the J segment 3 bases; nucleotides outside the gene matches: 14. CDR3: CSVAGVGDRRYYGYTF. The CDR3 nucleotides read TGCAGCGTTGCGGGGGTGGGGGACAGAAGATACTATGGCTACACCTTC.